Given below is one T cell receptor (beta chain) in context. This sample stems from a study of cytotoxic CD8 clonotypes in ibrutinib-treated CLL. Clones were sequenced by immunoSEQ multiplex PCR, and TCRdb holds only the in-frame ones, with some missing. The sample contains around 330,000 clones, roughly 67% of which appear only once. Germline trimming cut 4 bases from V and 9 bases from J; bases unmatched to any gene: 8. Germline assignment: CDR1 SGDLS and CDR2 YYNGEE. CDR3 length equals 15 residues. The sequenced sample was PBMCs, obtained after 36 months of ibrutinib treatment. The V gene is TRBV9, the J gene TRBJ2-1; 12 bases map to TRBD2. The clonotype originates from a human donor with chronic lymphocytic leukemia. The CDR3, as DNA: TGTGCCAGCAGCTCCCTAGCGGGAGGGGTCGGTGAGCAGTTCTTC. Encoded protein: CASSSLAGGVGEQFF.